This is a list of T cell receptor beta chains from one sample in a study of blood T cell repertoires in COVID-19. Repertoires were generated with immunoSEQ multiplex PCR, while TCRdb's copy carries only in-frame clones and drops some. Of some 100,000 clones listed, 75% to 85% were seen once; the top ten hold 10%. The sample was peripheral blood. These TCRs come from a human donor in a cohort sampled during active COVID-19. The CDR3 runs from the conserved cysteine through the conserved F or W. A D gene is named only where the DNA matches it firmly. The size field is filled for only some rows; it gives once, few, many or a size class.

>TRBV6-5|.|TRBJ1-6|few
TGTGCCAGCACCCACGGGGCAGGGGATAATTCACCCCTCCACTTT
CASTHGAGDNSPLHF
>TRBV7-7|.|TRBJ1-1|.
TGTGCTAGCAGCCCCCTTCCGGGACAAGTGAACACTGAAGCTTTCTTT
CASSPLPGQVNTEAFF
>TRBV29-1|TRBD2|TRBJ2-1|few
TGCAGCGTTGAAGGGACTAGCGGGGGGCCCTACAATGAGCAGTTCTTC
CSVEGTSGGPYNEQFF
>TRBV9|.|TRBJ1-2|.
TGTGCCAGCAGCGTATCCCTACGGGACTATGGCTACACCTTC
CASSVSLRDYGYTF
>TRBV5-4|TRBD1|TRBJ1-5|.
TGTGCCAGCAGCTTGGACGGGACAGCGAGCAATCAGCCCCAGCATTTT
CASSLDGTASNQPQHF
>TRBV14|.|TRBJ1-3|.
TGTGCCAGCAGACAGGTAGCTGGAAACACCATATATTTT
CASRQVAGNTIYF
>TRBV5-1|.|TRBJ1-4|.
TGCGCCAGCGGCAGTAGAGGGTATGATGAAAAACTGTTTTTT
CASGSRGYDEKLFF
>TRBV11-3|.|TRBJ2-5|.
TGTGCCAGCAGCTTAGCAGGCCTGGAGACCCAGTACTTC
CASSLAGLETQYF
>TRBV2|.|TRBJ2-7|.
TGTGCCAGCACCGGATGGGCAGGCCAATCCTACGAGCAGTACTTC
CASTGWAGQSYEQYF
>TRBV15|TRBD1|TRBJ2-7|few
TGTGCCACCAGCAGAGATACAGGGGGCTCCTACGAGCAGTACTTC
CATSRDTGGSYEQYF
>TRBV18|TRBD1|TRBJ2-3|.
TGTGCCAGCTCACGATCCCTACAGGGGAAGGGCACAGATACGCAGTATTTT
CASSRSLQGKGTDTQYF
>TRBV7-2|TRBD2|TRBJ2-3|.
TGTGCCAGCAGCTTAGAGTATGGGACTAGTAGCTATTTT
CASSLEYGTSSYF
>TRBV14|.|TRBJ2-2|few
TGTGCCAGCAGCCAATGGGGAGGCAGTAACACCGGGGAGCTGTTTTTT
CASSQWGGSNTGELFF
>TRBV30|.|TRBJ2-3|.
TGTGCCTGGGAGGTCGTAGGGGACTCAGATACGCAGTATTTT
CAWEVVGDSDTQYF
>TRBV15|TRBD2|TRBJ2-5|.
TGTGCCACCAGCAGATCGGCGGGACTAGCGGGGGACAGGGAGACCCAGTACTTC
CATSRSAGLAGDRETQYF
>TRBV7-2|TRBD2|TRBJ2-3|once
TGTGCCAGCATACTAGCGGGGGGCCGCACAGATACGCAGTATTTT
CASILAGGRTDTQYF
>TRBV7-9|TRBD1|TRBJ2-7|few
TGTGCCAGCAGCCTCGACAGGGAGTGGGCCGAGCAGTACTTC
CASSLDREWAEQYF
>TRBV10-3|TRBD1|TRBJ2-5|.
TGTGCCATCAGCGCGGACAGGGCGGGTTTGGGAATGGACTTC
CAISADRAGLGMDF
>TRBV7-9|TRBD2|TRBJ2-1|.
TGTGCCAGCAGCAAAAGGACTAGCGGGGACTACAATGAGCAGTTCTTC
CASSKRTSGDYNEQFF
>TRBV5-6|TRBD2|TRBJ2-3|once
TGTGCCAGCAGCTCGACTAGCGGCGGGAATACGCAGTATTTT
CASSSTSGGNTQYF
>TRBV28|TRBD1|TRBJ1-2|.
TGTGCCAGCAGTTTCACCCCCACGACAGGGTTATTCTATGGCTACACCTTC
CASSFTPTTGLFYGYTF
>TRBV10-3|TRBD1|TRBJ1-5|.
TGTGCCATCAGTGAGTCTTCACGGGACAGTAGCAATCAGCCCCAGCATTTT
CAISESSRDSSNQPQHF
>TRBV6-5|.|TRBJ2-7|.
TGTGCCAGCAGGGAGATCGGGGACAATAAATACGAGCAGTACTTC
CASREIGDNKYEQYF
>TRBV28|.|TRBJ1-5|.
TGTGCCAGCAGTTCTCTCAATCAGCCCCAGCATTTT
CASSSLNQPQHF
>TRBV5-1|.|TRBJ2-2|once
TGCGCCAGCAGCTTGGGGGGCGTCAAAACCGGGGAGCTGTTTTTT
CASSLGGVKTGELFF
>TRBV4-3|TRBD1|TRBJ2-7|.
TGCGCCAGCAGCCAAGATTGGGCAGGGGGTCGGTACGAGCAGTACTTC
CASSQDWAGGRYEQYF
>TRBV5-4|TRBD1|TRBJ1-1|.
TGTGCCAGCAGCCGACAGGGGGCTCGGGTCACTGAAGCTTTCTTT
CASSRQGARVTEAFF
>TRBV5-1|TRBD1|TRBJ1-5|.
TGCGCCAGCAGCTTGGCGGGACAGAACTATCAGCCCCAGCATTTT
CASSLAGQNYQPQHF
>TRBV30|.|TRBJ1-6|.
TGTGCCTGGAATCGAGCAGACAGGACCTATAATTCACCCCTCCACTTT
CAWNRADRTYNSPLHF
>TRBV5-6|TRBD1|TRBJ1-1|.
TGTGCCAGCAGCCGGGACAGGGGGCGCTTGGAAGCTTTCTTT
CASSRDRGRLEAFF
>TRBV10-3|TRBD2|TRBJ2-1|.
TGTGCCATCAGTCCGGGACTAGCGGACTCCTACAATGAGCAGTTCTTC
CAISPGLADSYNEQFF
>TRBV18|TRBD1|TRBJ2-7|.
TGTGCCAGCTCTGAAGACCAGGGGGTAGTAAACGAGCAGTACTTC
CASSEDQGVVNEQYF
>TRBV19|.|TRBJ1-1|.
TGTGCCAGTAGTATAAGAGGCCCGGATGAAGCTTTCTTT
CASSIRGPDEAFF
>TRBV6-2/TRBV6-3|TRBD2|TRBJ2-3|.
TGTGCCAGCAGTACCCCCTCTAGTAGCGGGGCCACAGATACGCAGTATTTT
CASSTPSSSGATDTQYF
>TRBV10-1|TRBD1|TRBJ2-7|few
TGCGCCAGCAGTGAAAGGACAGGGTATCGCCGCAACGAGCAGTACTTC
CASSERTGYRRNEQYF
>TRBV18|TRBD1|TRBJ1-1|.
TGTGCCAGCTCATCCGGACAGGGGGCTCGGATAAATACTGAAGCTTTCTTT
CASSSGQGARINTEAFF
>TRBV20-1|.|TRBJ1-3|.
TGCAGTGCGCTCCAGGGAAACACCATATATTTT
CSALQGNTIYF
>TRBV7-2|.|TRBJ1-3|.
TGTGCCAGCAGTCTCCGAAAGGGGGGGGTAAACACCATATATTTT
CASSLRKGGVNTIYF
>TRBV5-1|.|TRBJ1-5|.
TGCGCCAGCAGCTTGGTAGGGGGGGTTAAGCCCCAGCATTTT
CASSLVGGVKPQHF
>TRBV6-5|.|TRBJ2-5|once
TGTGCCAGCAGAGACTATGAGACCCAGTACTTC
CASRDYETQYF
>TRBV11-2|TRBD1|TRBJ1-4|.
TGTGCCAGCAGCCCTTCCACCGACAGGGATCTGTTTTTT
CASSPSTDRDLFF
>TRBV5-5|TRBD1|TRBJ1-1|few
TGTGCCAGCAGCTTGTTGGACAGGGTTGGTACTGAAGCTTTCTTT
CASSLLDRVGTEAFF
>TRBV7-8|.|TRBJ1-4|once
TGTGCCAGCAGCTTAGCCCCGGGGGGCGGTGAAAAACTGTTTTTT
CASSLAPGGGEKLFF
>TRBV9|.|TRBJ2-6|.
TGTGCCAGCAGCGGGGGGGTTGCTGGGGCCAACGTCCTGACTTTC
CASSGGVAGANVLTF
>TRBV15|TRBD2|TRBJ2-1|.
TGTGCCACCAGCAGACCCCCCGGGACTAGCGGGAGGGGTGAGGGTTACAATGAGCAGTTCTTC
CATSRPPGTSGRGEGYNEQFF
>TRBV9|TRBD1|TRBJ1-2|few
TGTGCCAGCAGCTACTCGGGACAGGGCGAGGGCTACACCTTC
CASSYSGQGEGYTF
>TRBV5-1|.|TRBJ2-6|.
TGCGCCAGCAGCTTGGGGACATTGAGCTCTGGGGCCAACGTCCTGACTTTC
CASSLGTLSSGANVLTF
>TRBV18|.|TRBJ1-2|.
TGTGCCAGCTCCCCTGATGCGGCCGTTGAAGGAGGTGGCTACACCTTC
CASSPDAAVEGGGYTF
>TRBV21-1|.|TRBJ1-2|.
TGTGCCAGCAGCAATTCCGGGCAGGGGGAATCCTCCTATGGCTACACCTTC
CASSNSGQGESSYGYTF
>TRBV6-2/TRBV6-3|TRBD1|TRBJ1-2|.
TGTGCCAGCAGGTACGGGACAGGGACCTATGGCTACACCTTC
CASRYGTGTYGYTF
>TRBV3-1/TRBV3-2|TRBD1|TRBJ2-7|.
TGTGCCAGCACTGTCACGAGGGACAGCGGCGGCGAGCAGTACTTC
CASTVTRDSGGEQYF
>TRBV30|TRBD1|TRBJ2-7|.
TGTGCCTGGAGTGGAGGGACAGGGGTAGGCGAGCAGTACTTC
CAWSGGTGVGEQYF
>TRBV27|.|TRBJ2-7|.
TGTGCCAGCAGTACGACAGGGTGGGGGGCCTACGAGCAGTACTTC
CASSTTGWGAYEQYF
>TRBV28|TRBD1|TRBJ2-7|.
TGTGCCAGCAGTTGGACAGGGGGGAACTACGAGCAGTACTTC
CASSWTGGNYEQYF
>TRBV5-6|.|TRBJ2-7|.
TGTGCCAGCAGCTTGGCCAATTCCGGCAGGGTAGCCTACGAGCAGTACTTC
CASSLANSGRVAYEQYF
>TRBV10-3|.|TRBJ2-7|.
TGTGCCATCAGTGAGTCGTCAGGAAATTACGAGCAGTACTTC
CAISESSGNYEQYF